These 2 T cell receptor beta chains were all obtained from the same sample, sequenced in a study of shared clonotypes between healthy human individuals. TCRdb's table, derived via immunoSEQ multiplex PCR, lists solely in-frame clones and lacks some. The table records 600,000 to 750,000 clones, about 90% of them present only once. Sequencing input: memory CD8+ T cells from PBMCs. Subset: CD45RO+ cells pooled with CCR7-negative TemRA cells. These receptors were obtained from a man younger than 35 in good health. Some clones in this sample may be carry-over from other donors' samples.

This clone was counted once. V gene TRBV6-1 combines with J gene TRBJ2-7; a weak D match, TRBD2 (7 bases). The germline gives CDR1 MNHNS, CDR2 SASEGT. The CDR3 runs to 13 residues. The CDR3 spells CAGGPRSEDEQYF. The CDR3 DNA is TGTGCGGGGGGGCCCAGGTCGGAAGACGAGCAGTACTTC.

The chain has TRBV6-6 and TRBJ1-1, with D tentatively TRBD1 (6 bases). CDR3 size: 13 residues. CDR1 and CDR2 (germline): MNHNY, SVGAGI (reference sequence). V was pared by 2 bases and J by 3 bases, with 7 bases between. The chain's CDR3 is CASSYPGDTEAFF. The CDR3 coding sequence is TGTGCCAGCAGTTACCCAGGGGACACTGAAGCTTTCTTT.